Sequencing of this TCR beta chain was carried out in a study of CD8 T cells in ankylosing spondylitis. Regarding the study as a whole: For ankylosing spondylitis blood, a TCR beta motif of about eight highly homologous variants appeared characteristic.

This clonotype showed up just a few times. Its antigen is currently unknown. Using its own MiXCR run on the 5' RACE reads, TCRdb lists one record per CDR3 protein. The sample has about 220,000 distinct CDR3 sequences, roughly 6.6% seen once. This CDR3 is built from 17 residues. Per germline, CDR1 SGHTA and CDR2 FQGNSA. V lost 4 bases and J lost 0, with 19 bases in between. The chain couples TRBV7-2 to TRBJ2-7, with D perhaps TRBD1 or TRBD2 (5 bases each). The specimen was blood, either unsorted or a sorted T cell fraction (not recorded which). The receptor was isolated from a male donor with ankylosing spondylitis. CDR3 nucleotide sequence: TGTGCCAGCAGCTCCCCGTTTGGGGGATTAAGCTCCTACGAGCAGTACTTC. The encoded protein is CASSSPFGGLSSYEQYF.